Sequencing of this T cell receptor (beta chain) was carried out in a study of OX40 agonist ivuxolimab in advanced cancers. With respect to the entire study: Ivuxolimab was a fully human IgG2 agonistic monoclonal antibody targeting the costimulatory receptor OX40 (CD134). Intravenous ivuxolimab was administered to patients every 2 weeks at six dose levels: 0.01, 0.1, 0.3, 1.5, 3 and 10 mg/kg. Of the approximately 54 patients in dose escalation, 19 had hepatocellular carcinoma, some 15 had melanoma, 9 had renal cell carcinoma and 9 had head and neck cancer. A male proportion of roughly 80% and a mean age of roughly 58 years, ranging from about 23 to 90, were recorded for the dose-escalation cohort. Patients were allowed to have had prior anti-PD-1, anti-PD-L1 or anti-CTLA-4 therapy, and around 41% of the dose-escalation patients had previously received checkpoint inhibitors. Partial responses occurred in three dose-escalation patients, of whom one had hepatocellular carcinoma and two had cutaneous melanoma. Peripheral TCRbeta sequencing aimed to test whether ivuxolimab altered TCR sequence diversity and caused clonal T-cell expansion. The paper describes the monotherapy dose-escalation part (N ≈ 51 patients) of the phase I trial of ivuxolimab.

Study-wide conclusions, independent of this receptor: The antigen specificity of the clonally expanded peripheral T cells was not determined. Clonal expansion of both CD4+ and CD8+ blood T cells was observed from baseline to week 6 at doses 0.1 to 3.0 mg/kg. After ivuxolimab, expanded clones were on average more numerous among CD8+ T cells than among CD4+ T cells. Low levels of normalized T-cell clonal expansion were also seen in some nonresponding patients. In the 0.1-3.0 mg/kg groups, partial responders were among the patients with the lowest normalized peripheral clonal expansion, particularly in CD8+ T cells.

The trial excluded patients who had a history of autoimmune disease or were on systemic immunosuppression. Peripheral blood for TCR sequencing was collected from all dose cohorts at baseline, on cycle 4 day 1, and on cycle 7 day 1. Samples were obtained from an open-label, multicenter, first-in-human phase I dose-escalation trial of ivuxolimab. The trial enrolled adults with locally advanced or metastatic head and neck squamous cell, hepatocellular, melanoma or renal cell carcinoma. Before TCR sequencing, CD4+ and CD8+ T cells were separately sorted from peripheral blood. To sequence the TCRbeta CDR3 region, genomic DNA was isolated from the sorted cells. The immunoSEQ Assay was used for sequencing of TCRbeta CDR3 regions. As stored in TCRdb, this immuneACCESS dataset retains in-frame rearrangements with V and J assigned. A fraction of the clones does not appear; measured against another copy, unresolved V genes explain less than half of the discrepancy, and the remainder lacks a known reason. This sample lists 80,000 to 100,000 clones; around 94% were detected once. The ten largest clonotypes hold more than 0.15% of the sample.

The CDR3 measures 14 amino acids from cysteine to phenylalanine. Only CDR3 DNA remains: 42 bases, in frame from the first base. Taken from the germline V gene (reference sequence), the CDR1 and CDR2 loops are MNHNY and SVGAGI. Here V drops 0 bases and J drops 2 bases, and the junction holds 1 base not matched to any gene. A word on this clone: Its specific antigen is unknown. Base qualities are not provided; no much larger clone lies one nucleotide away.

The receptor was isolated from an adult with an advanced solid tumor such as melanoma, head and neck, liver or kidney cancer. Recombination connected TRBV6-6 to TRBJ2-7; TRBD1 matches 7 bases in the middle. Sequenced here: CD4+ or CD8+ T cells sorted from blood, sampled in a trial of the OX40 agonist ivuxolimab. The sequence in DNA is TGTGCCAGCAGTTACTCGACAGGGACCTACGAGCAGTACTTC. Its protein reads: CASSYSTGTYEQYF.